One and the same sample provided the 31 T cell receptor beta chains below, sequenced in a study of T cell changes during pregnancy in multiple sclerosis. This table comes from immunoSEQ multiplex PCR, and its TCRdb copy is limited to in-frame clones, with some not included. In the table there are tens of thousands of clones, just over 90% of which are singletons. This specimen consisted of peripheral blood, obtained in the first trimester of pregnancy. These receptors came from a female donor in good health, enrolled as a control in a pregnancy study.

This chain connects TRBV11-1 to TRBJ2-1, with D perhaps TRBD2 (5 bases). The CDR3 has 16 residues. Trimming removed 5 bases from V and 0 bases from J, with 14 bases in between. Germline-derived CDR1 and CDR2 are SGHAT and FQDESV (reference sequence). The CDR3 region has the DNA TGTGCCAGCAGCCCCGAGGGTCCGAGCTCCTACAATGAGCAGTTCTTC. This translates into CASSPEGPSSYNEQFF.

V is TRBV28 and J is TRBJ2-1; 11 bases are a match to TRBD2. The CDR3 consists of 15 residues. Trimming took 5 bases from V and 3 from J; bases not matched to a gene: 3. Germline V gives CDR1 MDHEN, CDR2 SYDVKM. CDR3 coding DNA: TGTGCCAGCAGTGCCGGGACTAGCGGCTACAATGAGCAGTTCTTC. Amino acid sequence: CASSAGTSGYNEQFF.

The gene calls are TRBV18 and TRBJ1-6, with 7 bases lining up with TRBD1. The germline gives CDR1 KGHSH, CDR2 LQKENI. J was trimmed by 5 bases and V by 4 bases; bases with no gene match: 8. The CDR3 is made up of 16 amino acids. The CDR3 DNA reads TGTGCCAGCTCACAGTCTGAGGGGGCAAATAATTCACCCCTCCACTTT. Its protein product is CASSQSEGANNSPLHF.

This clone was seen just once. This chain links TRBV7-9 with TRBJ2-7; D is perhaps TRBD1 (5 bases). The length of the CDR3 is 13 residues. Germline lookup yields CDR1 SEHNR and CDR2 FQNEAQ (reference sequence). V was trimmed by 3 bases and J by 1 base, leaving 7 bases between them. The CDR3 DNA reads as TGTGCCAGCAGCTTCAGGGTTTCCTACGAGCAGTACTTC. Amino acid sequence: CASSFRVSYEQYF.

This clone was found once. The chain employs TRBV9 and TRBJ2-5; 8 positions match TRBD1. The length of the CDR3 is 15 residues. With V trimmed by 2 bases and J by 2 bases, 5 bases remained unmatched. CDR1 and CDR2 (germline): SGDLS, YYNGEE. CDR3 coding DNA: TGTGCCAGCAGCGTCTCCTACAGGGGGCAAGAGACCCAGTACTTC. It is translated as CASSVSYRGQETQYF.

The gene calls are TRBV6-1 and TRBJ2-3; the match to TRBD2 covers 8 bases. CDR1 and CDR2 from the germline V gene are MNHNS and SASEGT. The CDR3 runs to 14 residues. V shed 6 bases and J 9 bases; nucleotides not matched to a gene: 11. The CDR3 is CASSAPGRVETQYF. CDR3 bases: TGTGCCAGCAGCGCCCCCGGGAGGGTGGAGACGCAGTATTTT.

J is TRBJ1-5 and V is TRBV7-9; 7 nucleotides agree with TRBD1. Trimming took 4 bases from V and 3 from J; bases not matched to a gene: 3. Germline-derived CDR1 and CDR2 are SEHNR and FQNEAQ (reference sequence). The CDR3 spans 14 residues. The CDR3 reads CASSSTGDNQPQHF. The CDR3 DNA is TGTGCCAGCAGCTCAACAGGGGACAATCAGCCCCAGCATTTT. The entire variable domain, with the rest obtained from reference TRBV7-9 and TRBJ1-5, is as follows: DTGVSQNPRHKITKRGQNVTFRCDPISEHNRLYWYRQTLGQGPEFLTYFQNEAQLEKSRLLSDRFSAERPKGSFSTLEIQRTEQGDSAMYLCASSSTGDNQPQHFGDGTRLSIL.

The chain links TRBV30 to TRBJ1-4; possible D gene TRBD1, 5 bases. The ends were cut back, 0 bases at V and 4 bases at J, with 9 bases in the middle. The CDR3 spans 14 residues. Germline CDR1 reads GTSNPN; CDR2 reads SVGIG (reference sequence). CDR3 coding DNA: TGTGCCTGGAGTGTGACAGAAATTAATGAAAAACTGTTTTTT. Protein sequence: CAWSVTEINEKLFF.

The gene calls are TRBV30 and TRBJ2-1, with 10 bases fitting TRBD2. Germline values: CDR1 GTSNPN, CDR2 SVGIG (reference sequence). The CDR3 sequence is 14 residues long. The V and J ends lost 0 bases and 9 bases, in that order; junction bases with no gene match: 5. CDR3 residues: CAWSVLAGEGEQFF. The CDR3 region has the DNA TGTGCCTGGAGTGTGCTAGCGGGGGAGGGTGAGCAGTTCTTC.

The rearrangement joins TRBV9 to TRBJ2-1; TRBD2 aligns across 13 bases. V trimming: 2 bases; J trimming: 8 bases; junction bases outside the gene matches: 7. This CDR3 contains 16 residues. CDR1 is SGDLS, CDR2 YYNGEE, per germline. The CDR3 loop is CASSVTSGGGYDEQFF. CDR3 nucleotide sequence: TGTGCCAGCAGCGTTACTAGCGGGGGGGGGTACGATGAGCAGTTCTTC.

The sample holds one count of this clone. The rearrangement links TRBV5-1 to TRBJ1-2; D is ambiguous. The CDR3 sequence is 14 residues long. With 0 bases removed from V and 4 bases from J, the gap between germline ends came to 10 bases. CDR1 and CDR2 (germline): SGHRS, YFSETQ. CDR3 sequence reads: CASSLATRSYGYTF. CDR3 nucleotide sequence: TGCGCCAGCAGCTTGGCCACTAGGAGCTATGGCTACACCTTC.

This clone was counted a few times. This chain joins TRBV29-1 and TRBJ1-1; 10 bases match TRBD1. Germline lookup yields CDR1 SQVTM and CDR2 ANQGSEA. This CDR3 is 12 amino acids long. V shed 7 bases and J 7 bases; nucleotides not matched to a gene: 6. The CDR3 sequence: CSGRQGAVEAFF. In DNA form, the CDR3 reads TGCAGCGGTCGACAGGGGGCTGTTGAAGCTTTCTTT. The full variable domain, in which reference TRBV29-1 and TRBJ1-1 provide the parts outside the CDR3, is SAVISQKPSRDICQRGTSLTIQCQVDSQVTMMFWYRQQPGQSLTLIATANQGSEATYESGFVIDKFPISRPNLTFSTLTVSNMSPEDSSIYLCSGRQGAVEAFFGQGTRLTVV.

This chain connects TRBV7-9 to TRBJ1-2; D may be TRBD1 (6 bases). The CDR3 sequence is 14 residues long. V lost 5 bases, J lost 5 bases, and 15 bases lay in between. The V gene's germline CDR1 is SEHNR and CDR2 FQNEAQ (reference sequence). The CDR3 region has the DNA TGTGCCAGCAGCCCCGAGGGGGGGCGGTATGGCTACACCTTC. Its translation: CASSPEGGRYGYTF.

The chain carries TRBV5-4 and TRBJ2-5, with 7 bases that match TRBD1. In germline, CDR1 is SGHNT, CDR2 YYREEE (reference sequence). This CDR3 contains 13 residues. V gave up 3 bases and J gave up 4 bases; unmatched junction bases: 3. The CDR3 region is CASSYYRGETQYF. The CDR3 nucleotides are TGTGCCAGCAGCTACTACAGGGGAGAGACCCAGTACTTC.

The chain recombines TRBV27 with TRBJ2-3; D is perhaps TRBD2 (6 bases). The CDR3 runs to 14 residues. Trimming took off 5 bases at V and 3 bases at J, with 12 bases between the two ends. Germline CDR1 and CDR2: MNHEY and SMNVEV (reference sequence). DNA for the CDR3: TGTGCCAGCAGTCATGGGGGAGGAACAGATACGCAGTATTTT. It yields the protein CASSHGGGTDTQYF.

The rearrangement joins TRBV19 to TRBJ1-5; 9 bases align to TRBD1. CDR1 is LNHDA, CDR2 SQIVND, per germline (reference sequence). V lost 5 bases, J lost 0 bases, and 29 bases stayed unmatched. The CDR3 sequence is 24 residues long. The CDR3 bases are TGTGCCAGTAGTTTAATCCTTACCTATGACCGGCCATTAACAGGGGGCAGTAGCAATCAGCCCCAGCATTTT. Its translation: CASSLILTYDRPLTGGSSNQPQHF.

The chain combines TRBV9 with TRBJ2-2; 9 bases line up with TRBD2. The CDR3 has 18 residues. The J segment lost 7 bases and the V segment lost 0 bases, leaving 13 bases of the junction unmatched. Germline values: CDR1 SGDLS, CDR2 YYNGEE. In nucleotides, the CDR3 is TGTGCCAGCAGCGTAGACCCTCCTAGCGGGAAGTTGGGCGGGGAGCTGTTTTTT. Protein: CASSVDPPSGKLGGELFF.

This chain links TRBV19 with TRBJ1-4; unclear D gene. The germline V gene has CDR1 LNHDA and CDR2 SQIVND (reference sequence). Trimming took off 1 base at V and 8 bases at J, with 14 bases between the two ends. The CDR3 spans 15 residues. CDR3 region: CASSIGTRGDEKLFF. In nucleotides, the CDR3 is TGTGCCAGTAGTATAGGGACGCGGGGAGACGAAAAACTGTTTTTT.

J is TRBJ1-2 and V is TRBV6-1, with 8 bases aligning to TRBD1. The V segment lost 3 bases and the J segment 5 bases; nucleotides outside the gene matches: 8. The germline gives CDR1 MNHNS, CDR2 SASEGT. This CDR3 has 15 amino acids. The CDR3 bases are TGTGCCAGCAGTGATCTGGTGACAGGGGTTTATGGCTACACCTTC. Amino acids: CASSDLVTGVYGYTF.

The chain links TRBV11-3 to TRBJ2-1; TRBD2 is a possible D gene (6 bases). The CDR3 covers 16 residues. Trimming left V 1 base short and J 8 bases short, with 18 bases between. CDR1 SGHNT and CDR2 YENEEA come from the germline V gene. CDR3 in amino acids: CASSLGGGGTIDEQFF. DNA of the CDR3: TGTGCCAGCAGCTTAGGGGGCGGCGGGACGATCGATGAGCAGTTCTTC.

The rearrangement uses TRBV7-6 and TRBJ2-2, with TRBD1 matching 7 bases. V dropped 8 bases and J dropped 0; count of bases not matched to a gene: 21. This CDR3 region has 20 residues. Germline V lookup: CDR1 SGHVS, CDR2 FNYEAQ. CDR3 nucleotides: TGTGCCAGCGATTACAGGGGCCTCCGGATAACCCACCCGAACACCGGGGAGCTGTTTTTT. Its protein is CASDYRGLRITHPNTGELFF.

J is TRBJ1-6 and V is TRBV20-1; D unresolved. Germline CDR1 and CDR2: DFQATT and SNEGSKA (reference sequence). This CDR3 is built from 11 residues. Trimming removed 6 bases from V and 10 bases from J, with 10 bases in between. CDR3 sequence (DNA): TGCAGTGCGGGGTCGGGGTCACCCCTCCACTTT. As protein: CSAGSGSPLHF.

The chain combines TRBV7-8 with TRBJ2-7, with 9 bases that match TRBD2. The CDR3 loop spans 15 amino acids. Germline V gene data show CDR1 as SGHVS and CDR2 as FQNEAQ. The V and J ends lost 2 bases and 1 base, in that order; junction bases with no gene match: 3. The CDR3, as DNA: TGTGCCAGCAGCTTAAGACTAGCGGATTCCTACGAGCAGTACTTC. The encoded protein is CASSLRLADSYEQYF.

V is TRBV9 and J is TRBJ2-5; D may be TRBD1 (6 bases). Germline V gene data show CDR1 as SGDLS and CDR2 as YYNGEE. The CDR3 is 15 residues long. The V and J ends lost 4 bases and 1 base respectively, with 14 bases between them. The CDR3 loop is CASSPRDMAQETQYF. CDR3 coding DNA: TGTGCCAGCAGCCCTCGGGACATGGCCCAAGAGACCCAGTACTTC. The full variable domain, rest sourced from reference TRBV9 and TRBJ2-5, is DSGVTQTPKHLITATGQRVTLRCSPRSGDLSVYWYQQSLDQGLQFLIQYYNGEERAKGNILERFSAQQFPDLHSELNLSSLELGDSALYFCASSPRDMAQETQYFGPGTRLLVL.

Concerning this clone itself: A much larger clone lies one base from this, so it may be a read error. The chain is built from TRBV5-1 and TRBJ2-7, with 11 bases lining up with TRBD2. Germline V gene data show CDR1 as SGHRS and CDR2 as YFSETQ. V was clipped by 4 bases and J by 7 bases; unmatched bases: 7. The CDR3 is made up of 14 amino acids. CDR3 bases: TGCGCCAGCAGCCCACTAGCGGGAGCAAATGAGCAGTACTTC. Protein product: CASSPLAGANEQYF. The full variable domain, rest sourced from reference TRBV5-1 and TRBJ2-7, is KAGVTQTPRYLIKTRGQQVTLSCSPISGHRSVSWYQQTPGQGLQFLFEYFSETQRNKGNFPGRFSGRQFSNSRSEMNVSTLELGDSALYLCASSPLAGANEQYFGPGTRLTVT.

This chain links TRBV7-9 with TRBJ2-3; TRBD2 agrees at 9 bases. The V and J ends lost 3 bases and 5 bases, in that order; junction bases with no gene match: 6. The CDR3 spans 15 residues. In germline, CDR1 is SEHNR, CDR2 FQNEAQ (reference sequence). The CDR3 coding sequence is TGTGCCAGCAGCTTGGGCGGGAGGGCCTTAGATACGCAGTATTTT. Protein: CASSLGGRALDTQYF.

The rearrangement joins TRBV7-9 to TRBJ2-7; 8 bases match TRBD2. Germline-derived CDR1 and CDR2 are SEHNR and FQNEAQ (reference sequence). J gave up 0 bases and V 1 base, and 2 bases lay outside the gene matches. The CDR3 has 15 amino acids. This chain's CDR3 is CASSLVAGPSYEQYF. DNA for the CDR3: TGTGCCAGCAGCTTAGTAGCGGGGCCCTCCTACGAGCAGTACTTC.

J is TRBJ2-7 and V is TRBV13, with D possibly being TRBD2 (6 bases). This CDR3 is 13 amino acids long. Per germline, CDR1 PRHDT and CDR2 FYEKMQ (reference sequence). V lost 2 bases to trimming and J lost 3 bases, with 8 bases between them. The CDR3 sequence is CASSLPGGYEQYF. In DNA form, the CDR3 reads TGTGCCAGCAGCTTACCCGGGGGCTACGAGCAGTACTTC.

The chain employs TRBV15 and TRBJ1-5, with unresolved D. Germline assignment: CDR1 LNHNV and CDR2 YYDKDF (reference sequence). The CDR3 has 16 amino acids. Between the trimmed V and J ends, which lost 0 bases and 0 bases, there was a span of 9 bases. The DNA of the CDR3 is TGTGCCACCAGCAGAGAAATACAGCCTAGCAATCAGCCCCAGCATTTT. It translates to CATSREIQPSNQPQHF.

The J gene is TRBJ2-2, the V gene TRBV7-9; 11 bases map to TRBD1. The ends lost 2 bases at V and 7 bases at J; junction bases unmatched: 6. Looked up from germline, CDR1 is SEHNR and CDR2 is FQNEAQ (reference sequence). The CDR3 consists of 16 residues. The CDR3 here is CASSLRDRGVDGELFF. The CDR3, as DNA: TGTGCCAGCAGCTTACGGGACAGGGGGGTAGACGGGGAGCTGTTTTTT. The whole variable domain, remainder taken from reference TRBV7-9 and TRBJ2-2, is DTGVSQNPRHKITKRGQNVTFRCDPISEHNRLYWYRQTLGQGPEFLTYFQNEAQLEKSRLLSDRFSAERPKGSFSTLEIQRTEQGDSAMYLCASSLRDRGVDGELFFGEGSRLTVL.

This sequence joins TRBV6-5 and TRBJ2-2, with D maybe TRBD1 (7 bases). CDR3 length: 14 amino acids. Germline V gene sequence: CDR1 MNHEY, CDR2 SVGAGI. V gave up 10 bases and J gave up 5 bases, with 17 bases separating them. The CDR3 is CAIGGPGGTGELFF. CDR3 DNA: TGTGCCATAGGGGGCCCCGGGGGAACCGGGGAGCTGTTTTTT.